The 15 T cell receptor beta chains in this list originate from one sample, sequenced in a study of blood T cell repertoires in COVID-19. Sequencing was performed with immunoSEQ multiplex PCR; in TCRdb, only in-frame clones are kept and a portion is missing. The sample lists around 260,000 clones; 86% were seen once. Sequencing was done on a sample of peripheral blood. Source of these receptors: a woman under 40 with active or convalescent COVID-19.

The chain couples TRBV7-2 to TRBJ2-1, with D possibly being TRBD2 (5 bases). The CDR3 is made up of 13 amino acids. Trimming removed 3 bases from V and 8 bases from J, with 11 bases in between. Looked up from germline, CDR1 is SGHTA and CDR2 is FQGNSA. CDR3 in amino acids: CASSFTGWDEQFF. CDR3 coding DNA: TGTGCCAGCAGCTTTACGGGATGGGATGAGCAGTTCTTC.

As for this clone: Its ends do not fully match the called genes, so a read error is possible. CDR3 sequence: CSVEDPDRGLISYTF. The CDR3 DNA reads TGCAGCGTCGAAGACCCTGACAGGGGGCTAATATCCTACACCTTC. The rearrangement links TRBV29-1 to TRBJ1-2; 10 bases are a match to TRBD1. In germline, CDR1 is SQVTM, CDR2 ANQGSEA. The CDR3 is 15 amino acids.

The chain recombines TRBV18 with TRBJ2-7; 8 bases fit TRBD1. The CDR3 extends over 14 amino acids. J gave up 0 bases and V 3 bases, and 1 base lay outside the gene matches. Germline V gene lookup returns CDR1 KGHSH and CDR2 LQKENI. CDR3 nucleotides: TGTGCCAGCTCACCGGACAGGGCCTCCTACGAGCAGTACTTC. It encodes CASSPDRASYEQYF.

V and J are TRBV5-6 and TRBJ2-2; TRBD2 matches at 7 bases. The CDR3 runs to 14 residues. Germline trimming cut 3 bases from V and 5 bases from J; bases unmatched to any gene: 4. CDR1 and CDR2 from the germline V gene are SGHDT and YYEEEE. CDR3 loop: CASSSTSATGELFF. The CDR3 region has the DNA TGTGCCAGCAGCTCTACTAGCGCAACCGGGGAGCTGTTTTTT.

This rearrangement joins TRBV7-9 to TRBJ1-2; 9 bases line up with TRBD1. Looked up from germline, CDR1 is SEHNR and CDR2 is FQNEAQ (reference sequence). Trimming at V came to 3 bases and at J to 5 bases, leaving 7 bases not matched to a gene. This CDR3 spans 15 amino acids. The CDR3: CASSFRDRVGYGYTF. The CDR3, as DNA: TGTGCCAGCAGCTTCCGGGACAGGGTCGGATATGGCTACACCTTC.

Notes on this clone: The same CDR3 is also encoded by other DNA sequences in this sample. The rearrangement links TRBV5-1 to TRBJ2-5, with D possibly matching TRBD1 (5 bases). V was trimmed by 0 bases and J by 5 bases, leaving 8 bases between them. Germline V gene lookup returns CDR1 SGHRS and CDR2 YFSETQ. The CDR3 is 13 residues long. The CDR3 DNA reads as TGCGCCAGCAGCTTGGGGGGCGAGGAGACCCAGTACTTC. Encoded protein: CASSLGGEETQYF. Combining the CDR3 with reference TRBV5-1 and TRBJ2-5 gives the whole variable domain KAGVTQTPRYLIKTRGQQVTLSCSPISGHRSVSWYQQTPGQGLQFLFEYFSETQRNKGNFPGRFSGRQFSNSRSEMNVSTLELGDSALYLCASSLGGEETQYFGPGTRLLVL.

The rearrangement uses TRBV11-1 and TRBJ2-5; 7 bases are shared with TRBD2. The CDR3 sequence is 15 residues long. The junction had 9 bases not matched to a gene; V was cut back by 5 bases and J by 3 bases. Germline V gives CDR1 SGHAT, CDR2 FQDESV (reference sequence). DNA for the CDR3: TGTGCCAGCAGCCGCGCATTCCGGGGGGAAGAGACCCAGTACTTC. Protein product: CASSRAFRGEETQYF. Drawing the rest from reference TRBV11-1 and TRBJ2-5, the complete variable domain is EAEVAQSPRYKITEKSQAVAFWCDPISGHATLYWYRQILGQGPELLVQFQDESVVDDSQLPKDRFSAERLKGVDSTLKIQPAELGDSAMYLCASSRAFRGEETQYFGPGTRLLVL.

CDR3 nucleotide sequence: TGTGCCAGCAGCTCGGGACAGGGGAACGTGCCCCAGCATTTT. It codes for CASSSGQGNVPQHF. This chain links TRBV5-8 with TRBJ1-5, with 10 positions matching TRBD1. There are 14 residues in the CDR3. J was trimmed by 9 bases and V by 3 bases; bases with no gene match: 6. Germline lookup yields CDR1 SGHTS and CDR2 YDEGEE.

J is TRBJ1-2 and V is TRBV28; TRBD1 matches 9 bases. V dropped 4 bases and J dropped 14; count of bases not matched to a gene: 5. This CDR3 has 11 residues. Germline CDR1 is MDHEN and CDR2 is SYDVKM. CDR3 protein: CASSSDRGWTF. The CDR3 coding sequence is TGTGCCAGCAGTTCAGACAGGGGGTGGACCTTC.

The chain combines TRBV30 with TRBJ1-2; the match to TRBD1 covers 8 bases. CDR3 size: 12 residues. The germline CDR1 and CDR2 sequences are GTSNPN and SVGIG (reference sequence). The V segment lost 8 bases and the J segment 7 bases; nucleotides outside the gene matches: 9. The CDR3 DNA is TGTGCCGGGGGCAGGGGGCATTTTGGCTACACCTTC. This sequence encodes CAGGRGHFGYTF.

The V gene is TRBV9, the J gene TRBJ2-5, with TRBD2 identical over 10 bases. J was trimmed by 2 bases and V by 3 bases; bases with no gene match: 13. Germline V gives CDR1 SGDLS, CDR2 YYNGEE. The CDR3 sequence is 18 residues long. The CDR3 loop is CASSDNKDLAGVQETQYF. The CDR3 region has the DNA TGTGCCAGCAGCGACAACAAAGATCTAGCGGGGGTGCAAGAGACCCAGTACTTC.

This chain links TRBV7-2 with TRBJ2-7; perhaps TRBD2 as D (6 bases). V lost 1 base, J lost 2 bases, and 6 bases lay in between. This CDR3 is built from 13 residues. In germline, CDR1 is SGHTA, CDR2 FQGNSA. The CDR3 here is CASSLGTTYEQYF. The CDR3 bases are TGTGCCAGCAGCTTAGGGACTACCTACGAGCAGTACTTC.

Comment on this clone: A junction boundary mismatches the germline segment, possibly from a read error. The CDR3 DNA reads as TGTGCCAGCAGCTCCGGGGAGGCCGCCAGCCCCCCAGTCTTC. This codes for CASSSGEAASPPVF. The chain has TRBV25-1 and TRBJ1-2; D gene ambiguous. Germline V gene data show CDR1 as MGHDK and CDR2 as SYGVNS. The CDR3 has 14 amino acids.

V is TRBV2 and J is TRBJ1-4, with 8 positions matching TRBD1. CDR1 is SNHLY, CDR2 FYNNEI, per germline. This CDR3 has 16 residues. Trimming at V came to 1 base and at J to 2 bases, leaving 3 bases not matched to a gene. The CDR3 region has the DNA TGTGCCAGCAGTGAAGGCAGGGGGCCGACTAATGAAAAACTGTTTTTT. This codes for CASSEGRGPTNEKLFF.

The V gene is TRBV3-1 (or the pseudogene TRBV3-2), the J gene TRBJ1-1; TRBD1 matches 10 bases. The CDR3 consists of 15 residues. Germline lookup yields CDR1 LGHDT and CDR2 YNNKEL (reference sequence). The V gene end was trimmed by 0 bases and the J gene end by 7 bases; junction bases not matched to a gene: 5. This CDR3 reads CASSQEGQGLSEAFF. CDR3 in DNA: TGTGCCAGCAGCCAAGAGGGACAGGGGTTGAGTGAAGCTTTCTTT.